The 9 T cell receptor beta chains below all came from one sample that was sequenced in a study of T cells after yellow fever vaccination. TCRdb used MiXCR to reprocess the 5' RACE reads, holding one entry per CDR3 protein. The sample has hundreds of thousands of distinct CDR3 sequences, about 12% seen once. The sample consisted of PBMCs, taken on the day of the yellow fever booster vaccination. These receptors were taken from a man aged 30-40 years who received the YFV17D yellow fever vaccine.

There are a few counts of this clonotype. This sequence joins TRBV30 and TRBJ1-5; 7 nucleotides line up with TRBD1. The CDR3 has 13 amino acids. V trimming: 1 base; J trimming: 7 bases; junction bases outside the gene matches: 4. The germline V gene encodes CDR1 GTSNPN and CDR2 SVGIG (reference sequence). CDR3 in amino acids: CAWSGQGGQPQHF. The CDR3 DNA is TGTGCCTGGAGTGGACAGGGTGGGCAGCCCCAGCATTTT.

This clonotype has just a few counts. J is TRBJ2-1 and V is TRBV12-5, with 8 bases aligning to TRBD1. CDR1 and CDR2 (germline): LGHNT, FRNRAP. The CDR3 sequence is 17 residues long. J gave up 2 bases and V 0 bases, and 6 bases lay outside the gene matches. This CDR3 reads CASGLVGTGDTYNEQFF. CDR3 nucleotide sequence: TGTGCTAGTGGTTTGGTAGGGACAGGCGACACCTACAATGAGCAGTTCTTC. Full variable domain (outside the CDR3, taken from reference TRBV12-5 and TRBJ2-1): DARVTQTPRHKVTEMGQEVTMRCQPILGHNTVFWYRQTMMQGLELLAYFRNRAPLDDSGMPKDRFSAEMPDATLATLKIQPSEPRDSAVYFCASGLVGTGDTYNEQFFGPGTRLTVL.

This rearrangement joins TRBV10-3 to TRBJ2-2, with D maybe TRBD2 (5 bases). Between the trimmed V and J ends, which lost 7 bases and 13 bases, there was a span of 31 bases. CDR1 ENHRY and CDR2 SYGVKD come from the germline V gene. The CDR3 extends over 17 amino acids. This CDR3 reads CAINSSPDTVDGGGLFF. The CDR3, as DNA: TGTGCCATCAACAGCTCACCAGATACTGTGGACGGAGGAGGGCTGTTTTTT.

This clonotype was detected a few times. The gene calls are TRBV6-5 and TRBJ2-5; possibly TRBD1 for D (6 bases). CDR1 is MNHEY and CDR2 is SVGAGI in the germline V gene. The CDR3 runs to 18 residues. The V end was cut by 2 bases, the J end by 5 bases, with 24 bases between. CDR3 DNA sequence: TGTGCCAGCAGTTACGGACAGCAACCTCTCCAACGACGGGAGACCCAGTACTTC. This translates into CASSYGQQPLQRRETQYF.

DNA of the CDR3: TGTGCCACCAGTGACTCTGTCTACAATGAGCAGTTCTTC. Translation gives CATSDSVYNEQFF. This chain joins TRBV24-1 and TRBJ2-1; D unclear. Per the germline V gene, CDR1 is KGHDR and CDR2 is SFDVKD. V gave up 4 bases and J gave up 3 bases, with 6 bases separating them. The length of the CDR3 is 13 residues.

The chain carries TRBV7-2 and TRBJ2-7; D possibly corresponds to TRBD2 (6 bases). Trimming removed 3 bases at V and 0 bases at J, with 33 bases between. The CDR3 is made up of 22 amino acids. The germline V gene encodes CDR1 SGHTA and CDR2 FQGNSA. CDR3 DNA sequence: TGTGCCAGCAGCTTCGTAATGGATCTTCACACCCCATTTAGCGGACTCTCCTACGAGCAGTACTTC. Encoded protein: CASSFVMDLHTPFSGLSYEQYF.

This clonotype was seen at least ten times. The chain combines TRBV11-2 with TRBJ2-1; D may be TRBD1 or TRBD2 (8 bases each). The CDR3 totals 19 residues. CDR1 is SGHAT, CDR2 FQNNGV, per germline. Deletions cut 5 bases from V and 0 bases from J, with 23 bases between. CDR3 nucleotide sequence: TGTGCCAGCAGCCAGGGGGCGGGAGGTTGGGCTAGCTCCTACAATGAGCAGTTCTTC. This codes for CASSQGAGGWASSYNEQFF.

In DNA form, the CDR3 reads TGTGCCAGCATGGGACAGGGATCGGAGGATGGCTACACCTTC. It encodes CASMGQGSEDGYTF. The chain combines TRBV7-9 with TRBJ1-2; 9 bases are a match to TRBD1. The CDR3 has 14 residues. CDR1 is SEHNR and CDR2 is FQNEAQ in the germline V gene (reference sequence). J gave up 6 bases and V 7 bases, and 9 bases lay outside the gene matches.

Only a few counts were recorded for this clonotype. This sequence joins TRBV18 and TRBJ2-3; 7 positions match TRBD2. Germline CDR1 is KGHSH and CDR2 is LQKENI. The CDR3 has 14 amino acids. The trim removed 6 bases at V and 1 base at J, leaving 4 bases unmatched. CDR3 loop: CASSRGGRTDTQYF. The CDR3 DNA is TGTGCCAGCTCTCGGGGAGGGCGCACAGATACGCAGTATTTT.